The clone carrying this T cell receptor (beta chain) showed up just a few times. Its specificity is unknown. This entry comes from a study of immune cell composition in non-small cell lung cancer. Study-level results: Dominant in vivo tumour-associated clones were not shown to share tumour-reactive sequences. Adenocarcinomas with higher top tumour-associated clone frequency had more reactive TILs. Squamous lung tumours showed higher top 10 clone scores and clonality than adenocarcinomas. Roughly 80% of squamous and 25% to 35% of adenocarcinoma cases had tumour-associated clones >0.5%.

Germline CDR1 reads MNHNS; CDR2 reads SASEGT. CDR3 length: 13 amino acids. The V and J ends lost 2 bases and 4 bases respectively, with 6 bases between them. Method: immunoSEQ multiplex PCR; TCRdb's copy keeps in-frame clones and lacks some. The sample lists around 9,100 clones; around three quarters were seen once. The chain has TRBV6-1 and TRBJ1-5; TRBD1 might be the D (5 bases). The TCR was taken from a human donor with non-small cell lung cancer. The sequenced sample consisted of lung tumor tissue. The CDR3, as DNA: TGTGCCAGCAGTGAAACAGGAAATCAGCCCCAGCATTTT. Its translation is CASSETGNQPQHF.